This T cell receptor (beta chain) appears in the sequencing data of a study of blood T cells in healthy people across ages. Primers used in a second PCR of roughly 6 to 12 cycles were a sample-barcoded 5' primer and a J-beta primer mix. MiXCR, run by TCRdb on the 5' RACE reads, gives a single entry per CDR3 protein. The repertoire holds nearly 1 million distinct CDR3 sequences, with roughly 51% as singletons. The germline gives CDR1 SGHTA, CDR2 FQGNSA. The V and J ends lost 0 bases and 11 bases, in that order; junction bases with no gene match: 12. The CDR3 has 15 residues. The study drew donors from healthy Caucasian individuals in Russia aged about 6 to 100. Investigators took about 9.1 milliliters of peripheral blood from every donor. Whenever a sample was processed, at least 6.5 million PBMCs were isolated.

This receptor was obtained from a woman aged 60 to 75 in good health. Sequenced material: blood. This chain joins TRBV7-2 and TRBJ2-5; 7 bases fit TRBD1. CDR3 sequence (DNA): TGTGCCAGCAGCTTAGCGGGAGCCAGACAGGGTATTCAGTACTTC. Its translation is CASSLAGARQGIQYF.